These T cell receptor beta chains were read from a single sample in a study of blood T cell repertoires in COVID-19. Method: immunoSEQ multiplex PCR; TCRdb's copy keeps in-frame clones and lacks some. Of a few hundred thousand clones in the sample, about 87% are singletons; the top ten hold roughly 2%. Sequencing was performed on PBMCs or T cells enriched from blood (not recorded which). The receptors were sampled from a man aged 40-49 years in a cohort exposed to, infected with or recovered from COVID-19 (not recorded which). CDR3s leave out the opening cysteine and the closing phenylalanine or tryptophan.

V,CDR3
TRBV29-1,SGGASVTDTQY
TRBV28,ASSLGRVRNQPQH
TRBV7-6,ASFRGKGENTEAF
TRBV24-1,ATEAGEETQY
TRBV3-1/TRBV3-2,ASSQGQYYGYT
TRBV27,ASSPGTGGQNIQY
TRBV5-4,ASSKPGGVMNTEAF
TRBV6-1,ASSEDFGGYTEAF
TRBV19,ASSPTVLNTEAF
TRBV24-1,ATWVEGNYGYT
TRBV6-5,ASQGQGGDTQY
TRBV15,ATSRDRGLATYEQY
TRBV5-1,ASSLGTTPDSNQPQH
TRBV7-2,ASSLEGTGDYEKLF
TRBV6-5,ASSKTVKETQY
TRBV16,ASSQSIRSSYNSPLH
TRBV10-1,ASSTSMNTEAF
TRBV6-5,ASNYAAGAGELF
TRBV6-2/TRBV6-3,ASSTGQGSYGYT
TRBV28,ASSLSQFEAF
TRBV7-8,ASSVLITSYEQY
TRBV6-1,ASSEMASGRVTRITGELF
TRBV15,ATSREVTRTKTGELF
TRBV28,ASSFSSNYGYT
TRBV5-1,ASSLVGAYNSPLH
TRBV6-5,ASSPKVGGEAF
TRBV29-1,SAPQGSTDTQY
TRBV4-1,ASSHPVMNTEAF
TRBV11-2,ASSLGRVLRTDTQY
TRBV5-1,ASSLDGVSLSEAF
TRBV28,ASSKPTPSGNTIY
TRBV3-1/TRBV3-2,ASRGTSGLSETQY
TRBV24-1,ATSDFEGIDNEQF
TRBV3-1/TRBV3-2,ASSTREAAENEKLF
TRBV28,ASELQGFGYT
TRBV27,ASSLFSGSGGQPQH
TRBV7-8,ASSSLRTSENTGELF
TRBV5-1,ASSLRQGGDGYT
TRBV7-2,ASSEGQGNGGQPQH
TRBV19,ASSIAKDSMNTEAF
TRBV28,ASSSGSVTDTQY
TRBV21-1,ASSPKSSRRGSVAGNTIY
TRBV30,AWSVQGAIYGYT
TRBV19,ASSIYGEQAYGYT
TRBV7-8,ASSPRQGAQY
TRBV19,ASGLAGGSSYNEQF
TRBV30,AWSSTYSNQPQH
TRBV19,ASREGTRYNEQF
TRBV27,ASSLGTGRRDQPQH
TRBV5-1,ASSFVGTQESGVHEQY
TRBV2,ASTELPGQANSPLH
TRBV6-5,ASSYGQSYT
TRBV7-8,ASSAERGGQPQH
TRBV5-4,ASSSQRERSTDTQY
TRBV6-6,ASSGGRYNEQF
TRBV3-1/TRBV3-2,ASSQDLSHTYEQY
TRBV3-1/TRBV3-2,ASSPTSIGGNEQF
TRBV5-1,ASSLADSGEQF
TRBV18,ASSPRQGRNEKLF
TRBV6-5,ASSQAEWDTQY